This is a list of T cell receptor beta chains from one sample in a study of cytomegalovirus exposure and HLA in healthy donors. TCRdb keeps only in-frame clones here, not all; method: immunoSEQ multiplex PCR. The table records some 98,000 clones, approximately 83% of them present only once. Source material: PBMCs. The receptors here all came from a female donor in good health and CMV-seropositive. Both conserved end residues are part of each CDR3.

j_call v_call cdr3_aa
TRBJ2-5 TRBV7-8 CASSRGQGRETQYF
TRBJ2-7 TRBV19 CASSILGASYEQYF
TRBJ2-1 TRBV19 CASEEAGGGSYNEQFF
TRBJ1-2 TRBV4-2 CASSQEKGAYGYTF
TRBJ1-2 TRBV15 CATSREGRGAASYGYTF
TRBJ1-2 TRBV9 CASSVEAGQGYTF
TRBJ1-5 TRBV15 CATSRGGSRGNQPQHF
TRBJ2-1 TRBV10-1 CASSDRGTREQFF
TRBJ1-1 TRBV2 CASSGRQGAGAFF
TRBJ1-6 TRBV11-2 CASSTGVYNSPLHF
TRBJ2-7 TRBV29-1 CSAGQGVGSEQYF
TRBJ2-3 TRBV5-1 CASSLEGTDSTDTQYF